The 23 T cell receptor beta chains given below trace back to one sample, sequenced in a study of T cell changes during pregnancy in multiple sclerosis. Sequenced by immunoSEQ multiplex PCR; TCRdb stores in-frame clones only, minus some. The table records around 70,000 clones, 92% of them present only once. The sequenced sample was peripheral blood, obtained after pregnancy. Receptors originate from a female donor with multiple sclerosis, enrolled in a pregnancy study.

The genes are TRBV18 and TRBJ1-1; TRBD1 might be the D (5 bases). The V gene lost 6 bases and the J gene lost 6 bases, with 17 bases spanning the gap. The CDR3 sequence is 14 residues long. CDR1 and CDR2 from the germline V gene are KGHSH and LQKENI. CDR3 in amino acids: CASSRPAGSPEAFF. CDR3 DNA: TGTGCCAGCTCTCGCCCGGCAGGGTCCCCTGAAGCTTTCTTT.

The CDR3 DNA is TGTGCCAGCAGCTTAAGACAGGGTAGCCACGGGGAGCAGTACTTC. Its translation is CASSLRQGSHGEQYF. The V and J genes are TRBV7-9 and TRBJ2-7; 7 bases line up with TRBD1. Looked up from germline, CDR1 is SEHNR and CDR2 is FQNEAQ (reference sequence). With V trimmed by 2 bases and J by 7 bases, 11 bases remained unmatched. This CDR3 comprises 15 residues.

The chain recombines TRBV2 with TRBJ1-2; perhaps TRBD1 as D (6 bases). The V and J ends lost 7 bases and 3 bases respectively, with 12 bases between them. This CDR3 spans 13 amino acids. From germline, CDR1 is SNHLY and CDR2 FYNNEI. The CDR3 reads CASMEQGHYGYTF. For the CDR3, the DNA is TGTGCCAGCATGGAACAGGGCCACTATGGCTACACCTTC. Based on the CDR3 plus reference TRBV2 and TRBJ1-2, the full variable domain is EPEVTQTPSHQVTQMGQEVILRCVPISNHLYFYWYRQILGQKVEFLVSFYNNEISEKSEIFDDQFSVERPDGSNFTLKIRSTKLEDSAMYFCASMEQGHYGYTFGSGTRLTVV.

This chain connects TRBV4-3 to TRBJ2-3; D is possibly TRBD2 (6 bases). The germline V gene has CDR1 LGHNA and CDR2 YSLEER. V was cut by 8 bases and J by 1 base, with 16 bases left in between. This CDR3 is built from 15 residues. CDR3 nucleotide sequence: TGCGCCAGCGGCCGGGTCGGAGGGGGCACAGATACGCAGTATTTT. Amino acids: CASGRVGGGTDTQYF.

V usage is TRBV18 and J usage is TRBJ2-3, with D unresolved. This CDR3 has 14 amino acids. CDR1 and CDR2 (germline): KGHSH, LQKENI. Trimming cost V 0 bases and J 6 bases, with 10 bases left between them. In DNA form, the CDR3 reads TGTGCCAGCTCACCACCGGCTAGATCGGATACGCAGTATTTT. Its protein is CASSPPARSDTQYF.

This rearrangement joins TRBV20-1 to TRBJ1-2; no clear D gene. Germline V gives CDR1 DFQATT, CDR2 SNEGSKA (reference sequence). This CDR3 has 11 residues. V was cut by 5 bases and J by 8 bases, with 12 bases left in between. The CDR3 region has the DNA TGCAGTGCTCTTACTCTGCGGGGCTACACCTTC. Protein: CSALTLRGYTF.

This clone was counted a single time. This chain uses TRBV27 with TRBJ1-5, with unresolved D. This CDR3 is built from 12 residues. CDR1 and CDR2 from the germline V gene are MNHEY and SMNVEV (reference sequence). Trimming took off 5 bases at V and 6 bases at J, with 8 bases between the two ends. CDR3 region: CASSVPGQPQHF. The CDR3 DNA reads as TGTGCCAGCAGTGTGCCCGGTCAGCCCCAGCATTTT.

The rearrangement links TRBV5-1 to TRBJ2-5, with 10 bases fitting TRBD1. From germline, CDR1 is SGHRS and CDR2 YFSETQ. CDR3 size: 14 residues. Losses at the gene ends were 1 base for V and 5 bases for J; bases not matched to a gene: 2. The CDR3 spells CASSLMGQGETQYF. The CDR3 nucleotides read TGCGCCAGCAGCTTGATGGGACAGGGGGAGACCCAGTACTTC. Drawing the rest from reference TRBV5-1 and TRBJ2-5, the complete variable domain is KAGVTQTPRYLIKTRGQQVTLSCSPISGHRSVSWYQQTPGQGLQFLFEYFSETQRNKGNFPGRFSGRQFSNSRSEMNVSTLELGDSALYLCASSLMGQGETQYFGPGTRLLVL.

DNA for the CDR3: TGTGCCAGCAGCTTTACTCAGGGGGCAGACACCATATATTTT. Translation: CASSFTQGADTIYF. The rearrangement links TRBV7-2 to TRBJ1-3; TRBD1 agrees at 8 bases. J lost 8 bases, V lost 3 bases, and 6 bases had no gene match. Germline V gene lookup returns CDR1 SGHTA and CDR2 FQGNSA. The CDR3 totals 14 residues.

The chain has TRBV5-5 and TRBJ2-2, with 7 bases fitting TRBD2. This CDR3 spans 15 amino acids. J was trimmed by 3 bases and V by 1 base; bases with no gene match: 3. The germline V gene has CDR1 SGHKS and CDR2 YYEKEE (reference sequence). The CDR3 region has the DNA TGTGCCAGCAGCTTGAGACTAGCACACACCGGGGAGCTGTTTTTT. This translates into CASSLRLAHTGELFF.

The CDR3 nucleotides are TGTGCCAGCAGGCCTGGGAGCTCCTACGAGCAGTACTTC. It translates to CASRPGSSYEQYF. The genes are TRBV5-4 and TRBJ2-7; D is possibly TRBD2 (5 bases). Germline V CDR1 and CDR2: SGHNT, YYREEE (reference sequence). This CDR3 spans 13 amino acids. V lost 5 bases to trimming and J lost 0 bases, with 9 bases between them.

V is TRBV4-3 and J is TRBJ2-3; 11 bases are shared with TRBD2. Trimming cost V 0 bases and J 6 bases; bases outside gene matches: 5. This CDR3 comprises 16 residues. Germline CDR1 is LGHNA and CDR2 is YSLEER. The CDR3 sequence is CASSQELAGASDTQYF. CDR3 DNA: TGCGCCAGCAGCCAAGAACTAGCGGGAGCATCTGATACGCAGTATTTT.

The chain uses TRBV28 and TRBJ1-3, with D possibly being TRBD1 (5 bases). The germline V gene encodes CDR1 MDHEN and CDR2 SYDVKM. Trimming took off 5 bases at V and 4 bases at J, with 9 bases between the two ends. This CDR3 has 13 amino acids. The CDR3 DNA follows: TGTGCCAGCAGTCTGGACACCGGAAACACCATATATTTT. Amino acids: CASSLDTGNTIYF.

In DNA, the CDR3 is TGTGCCAGCAGCGTTTCTATGGGGGGGGCGCTAGCGGGACTCGAGGGGTACGAGCAGTACTTC. Translating gives CASSVSMGGALAGLEGYEQYF. This chain uses TRBV9 with TRBJ2-7, with 9 bases identical to TRBD2. Germline V gives CDR1 SGDLS, CDR2 YYNGEE. This CDR3 contains 21 residues. The trim removed 2 bases at V and 4 bases at J, leaving 25 bases unmatched. The whole variable domain, remainder taken from reference TRBV9 and TRBJ2-7, is DSGVTQTPKHLITATGQRVTLRCSPRSGDLSVYWYQQSLDQGLQFLIQYYNGEERAKGNILERFSAQQFPDLHSELNLSSLELGDSALYFCASSVSMGGALAGLEGYEQYFGPGTRLTVT.

The gene calls are TRBV4-1 and TRBJ2-3; D is perhaps TRBD2 (5 bases). V was cut by 1 base and J by 4 bases, with 9 bases left in between. There are 14 residues in the CDR3. The germline V gene has CDR1 MGHRA and CDR2 YSYEKL. CDR3 protein: CASSQGPLADTQYF. The CDR3 DNA reads TGCGCCAGCAGCCAAGGCCCACTAGCAGATACGCAGTATTTT.

Only a few counts were recorded for this clone. The chain combines TRBV4-3 with TRBJ2-3; 9 bases are a match to TRBD2. Germline CDR1 and CDR2: LGHNA and YSLEER. J was trimmed by 0 bases and V by 2 bases; bases with no gene match: 6. The CDR3 totals 17 residues. The CDR3 protein is CASSQNPSGTSTDTQYF. For the CDR3, the DNA is TGCGCCAGCAGCCAAAACCCTAGCGGGACTAGCACAGATACGCAGTATTTT.

The V call is TRBV7-8, the J call TRBJ2-1, with 12 bases aligning to TRBD2. The germline gives CDR1 SGHVS, CDR2 FQNEAQ. The CDR3 loop spans 16 amino acids. Trimming cost V 5 bases and J 6 bases; bases outside gene matches: 8. The CDR3 loop reads CASSLILAGGLNEQFF. The CDR3 DNA reads TGTGCCAGCAGCCTGATACTAGCGGGAGGTCTCAATGAGCAGTTCTTC.

This clone was detected only once. The V and J genes are TRBV5-4 and TRBJ2-7; TRBD2 aligns across 8 bases. Germline CDR1 reads SGHNT; CDR2 reads YYREEE (reference sequence). The V gene end was trimmed by 3 bases and the J gene end by 4 bases; junction bases not matched to a gene: 15. The CDR3 totals 17 residues. CDR3 loop: CASSSDLSGAEVYEQYF. In DNA form, the CDR3 reads TGTGCCAGCAGCTCGGACCTTAGCGGGGCAGAAGTTTACGAGCAGTACTTC.

Written as DNA, the CDR3 is TGTGCCAGCAGTATCGGGACAGGCGTCACCGGGGAGCTGTTTTTT. It codes for CASSIGTGVTGELFF. V usage is TRBV7-8 and J usage is TRBJ2-2, with 8 bases aligning to TRBD1. J was trimmed by 4 bases and V by 6 bases; bases with no gene match: 7. CDR1 is SGHVS and CDR2 is FQNEAQ in the germline V gene. The CDR3 sequence is 15 residues long.

The CDR3 DNA reads TGTGCCAGCAGCTTACGGGCTAGCGAGTACAATGAGCAGTTCTTC. It is translated as CASSLRASEYNEQFF. The chain carries TRBV11-2 and TRBJ2-1, with D possibly TRBD2 on 6 matching bases. The V end lost 2 bases, the J end lost 4 bases, and 12 bases lay between the germline ends. Germline V gives CDR1 SGHAT, CDR2 FQNNGV. This CDR3 region has 15 residues.

This sequence joins TRBV5-1 and TRBJ2-7; 11 positions agree with TRBD2. CDR1 and CDR2 (germline): SGHRS, YFSETQ. V dropped 3 bases and J dropped 3; count of bases not matched to a gene: 5. The CDR3 runs 15 residues. The CDR3 loop reads CASSSLAGVNYEQYF. CDR3 coding DNA: TGCGCCAGCAGCTCACTAGCGGGAGTTAACTACGAGCAGTACTTC.

V gene TRBV30 combines with J gene TRBJ2-3; 8 bases fit TRBD1. The ends lost 5 bases at V and 3 bases at J; junction bases unmatched: 13. The CDR3 is 16 amino acids. CDR1 and CDR2 from the germline V gene are GTSNPN and SVGIG (reference sequence). The chain's CDR3 is CAWDSGQGQGTDTQYF. The CDR3 bases are TGTGCCTGGGATTCCGGACAGGGCCAAGGTACAGATACGCAGTATTTT.

The V call is TRBV7-2, the J call TRBJ2-7; no clear D. Trimming stripped 3 bases from V and 5 bases from J, with 8 bases between. CDR1 and CDR2 (germline): SGHTA, FQGNSA. The CDR3 loop spans 12 amino acids. CDR3 in amino acids: CASSFPIHEQYF. The CDR3, as DNA: TGTGCCAGCAGCTTCCCCATCCACGAGCAGTACTTC. Using reference TRBV7-2 and TRBJ2-7 for the parts outside the CDR3, the full variable domain is GAGVSQSPSNKVTEKGKDVELRCDPISGHTALYWYRQSLGQGLEFLIYFQGNSAPDKSGLPSDRFSAERTGGSVSTLTIQRTQQEDSAVYLCASSFPIHEQYFGPGTRLTVT.